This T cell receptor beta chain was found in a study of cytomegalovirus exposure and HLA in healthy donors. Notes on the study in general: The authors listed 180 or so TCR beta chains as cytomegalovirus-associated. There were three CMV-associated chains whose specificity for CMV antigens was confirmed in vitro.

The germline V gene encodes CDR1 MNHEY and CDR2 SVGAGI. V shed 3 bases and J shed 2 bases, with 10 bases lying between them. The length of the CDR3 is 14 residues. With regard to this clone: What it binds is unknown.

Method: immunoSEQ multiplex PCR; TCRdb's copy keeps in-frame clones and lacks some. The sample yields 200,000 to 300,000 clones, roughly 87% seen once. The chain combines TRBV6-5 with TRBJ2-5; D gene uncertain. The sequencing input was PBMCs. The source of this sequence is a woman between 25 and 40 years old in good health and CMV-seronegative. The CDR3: CASSYGRKQETQYF. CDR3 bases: TGTGCCAGCAGTTATGGACGGAAGCAAGAGACCCAGTACTTC.